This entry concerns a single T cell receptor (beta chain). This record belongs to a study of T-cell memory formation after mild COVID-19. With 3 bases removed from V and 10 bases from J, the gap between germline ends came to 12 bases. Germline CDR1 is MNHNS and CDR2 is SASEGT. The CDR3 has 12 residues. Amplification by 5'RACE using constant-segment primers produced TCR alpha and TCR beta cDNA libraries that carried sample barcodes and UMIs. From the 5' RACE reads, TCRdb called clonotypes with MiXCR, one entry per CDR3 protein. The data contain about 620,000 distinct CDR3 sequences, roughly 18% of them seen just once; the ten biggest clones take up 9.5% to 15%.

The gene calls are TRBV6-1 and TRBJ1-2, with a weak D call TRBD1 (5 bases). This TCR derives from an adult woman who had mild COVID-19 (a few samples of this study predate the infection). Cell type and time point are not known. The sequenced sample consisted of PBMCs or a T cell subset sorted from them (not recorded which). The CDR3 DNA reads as TGTGCCAGCAGTGAGGGGCCCGAACTCTACACCTTC. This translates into CASSEGPELYTF.